The 13 T cell receptor beta chains given below trace back to one sample, sequenced in a study of CD8 T cells in Susac syndrome. Random hexamers were used to reverse transcribe the RNA input (about 0.5 to 1 ug). MiXCR was run by TCRdb on the immunoSEQ multiplex PCR reads, yielding one entry per CDR3 protein. The sample consists of 20,000 to 25,000 distinct CDR3 sequences, roughly 93% of them appearing once. The sequenced material came from CD8+ T cells from PBMCs. These receptors all come from a human donor in good health.

The chain is built from TRBV9 and TRBJ2-1, with TRBD2 identical over 7 bases. The CDR3 is made up of 18 amino acids. CDR1 is SGDLS and CDR2 is YYNGEE in the germline V gene. Trimming took 4 bases from V and 5 from J; bases not matched to a gene: 18. DNA of the CDR3: TGTGCCAGCAGCAACGTAGGATACGGGGGGACGATAAACAATGAGCAGTTCTTC. Encoded protein: CASSNVGYGGTINNEQFF. Full variable domain (rest looked up from reference TRBV9 and TRBJ2-1): DSGVTQTPKHLITATGQRVTLRCSPRSGDLSVYWYQQSLDQGLQFLIQYYNGEERAKGNILERFSAQQFPDLHSELNLSSLELGDSALYFCASSNVGYGGTINNEQFFGPGTRLTVL.

The chain uses TRBV11-2 and TRBJ2-7; 10 positions agree with TRBD1. Germline V gives CDR1 SGHAT, CDR2 FQNNGV. Trimming at V came to 5 bases and at J to 3 bases, leaving 1 base not matched to a gene. The CDR3 is made up of 13 amino acids. DNA for the CDR3: TGTGCCAGCAGCGGGGACAGGGGCTACGAGCAGTACTTC. The encoded protein is CASSGDRGYEQYF.

This sequence joins TRBV7-7 and TRBJ2-1; possible D gene TRBD1, 5 bases. The CDR3 totals 14 residues. Between the trimmed V and J ends, which lost 1 base and 7 bases, there was a span of 11 bases. Germline V gene lookup returns CDR1 SSHAT and CDR2 FNYEAQ (reference sequence). CDR3 sequence reads: CASSLVPQDNEQFF. The DNA of the CDR3 is TGTGCCAGCAGCTTAGTTCCACAGGATAATGAGCAGTTCTTC. Filled out from reference TRBV7-7 and TRBJ2-1, the complete variable domain reads GAGVSQSPRYKVTKRGQDVTLRCDPISSHATLYWYQQALGQGPEFLTYFNYEAQPDKSGLPSDRFSAERPEGSISTLTIQRTEQRDSAMYRCASSLVPQDNEQFFGPGTRLTVL.

The chain employs TRBV13 and TRBJ2-1; D not certain. V lost 1 base and J lost 7, with 14 bases in between. The length of the CDR3 is 15 residues. The germline V gene encodes CDR1 PRHDT and CDR2 FYEKMQ (reference sequence). Written as DNA, the CDR3 is TGTGCCAGCAGCTTAGAGGGCGGTGGAGTGAATGAGCAGTTCTTC. Its translation is CASSLEGGGVNEQFF.

The V and J genes are TRBV9 and TRBJ1-4; tentative D call: TRBD1 (6 bases). The germline V gene encodes CDR1 SGDLS and CDR2 YYNGEE. The length of the CDR3 is 16 residues. Trimming cost V 0 bases and J 7 bases, with 16 bases left between them. The CDR3 DNA reads as TGTGCCAGCAGCGTAGGGGGGGGCTATCTACGTGAAAAACTGTTTTTT. Translated: CASSVGGGYLREKLFF.

The V and J genes are TRBV27 and TRBJ1-5; TRBD1 is a possible D gene (5 bases). Germline values: CDR1 MNHEY, CDR2 SMNVEV (reference sequence). The CDR3 is 13 amino acids. V was clipped by 5 bases and J by 5 bases, with 10 bases between them. DNA for the CDR3: TGTGCCAGCAGTCTCACAGGTTATCAGCCCCAGCATTTT. Translated: CASSLTGYQPQHF.

This chain joins TRBV29-1 and TRBJ2-3, with 8 bases identical to TRBD2. This CDR3 has 13 residues. Trimming cost V 5 bases and J 3 bases; bases outside gene matches: 4. Germline CDR1 and CDR2: SQVTM and ANQGSEA. CDR3 sequence: CSVSGTRTDTQYF. CDR3 in DNA: TGCAGCGTTTCAGGGACTAGAACAGATACGCAGTATTTT.

The rearrangement uses TRBV29-1 and TRBJ2-1; 7 bases are a match to TRBD1. Germline loops: CDR1 SQVTM, CDR2 ANQGSEA. The V segment lost 6 bases and the J segment 0 bases; nucleotides outside the gene matches: 5. The CDR3 length is 14 residues. CDR3 nucleotides: TGCAGCGTCATCGACAGGGACTCCTACAATGAGCAGTTCTTC. The encoded protein is CSVIDRDSYNEQFF.

The chain employs TRBV14 and TRBJ1-2; no clear D gene. The CDR3 length is 13 residues. Germline V lookup: CDR1 SGHDN, CDR2 FVKESK. V lost 4 bases, J lost 8 bases, and 14 bases lay in between. The CDR3 DNA reads as TGTGCCAGCAGCCCTTCCCACCCTAGGGGCTACACCTTC. Translating gives CASSPSHPRGYTF.

The CDR3 sequence: CASTAGGGSPGELFF. Written as DNA, the CDR3 is TGTGCCAGCACCGCAGGCGGGGGGTCCCCCGGGGAGCTGTTTTTT. The genes are TRBV27 and TRBJ2-2; 8 bases are a match to TRBD2. The CDR3 loop spans 15 amino acids. The V segment lost 7 bases and the J segment 6 bases; nucleotides outside the gene matches: 10. CDR1 MNHEY and CDR2 SMNVEV come from the germline V gene (reference sequence).

V gene TRBV6-2 or TRBV6-3 combines with J gene TRBJ2-2; a possible D gene is TRBD1 (6 bases). CDR1 MNHEY and CDR2 SVGEGT come from the germline V gene. Deletions cut 5 bases from V and 8 bases from J, with 18 bases between. This CDR3 has 15 residues. DNA for the CDR3: TGTGCCAGCAGTACCGGACAGTGGGTGGTAGGGGAGCTGTTTTTT. It encodes CASSTGQWVVGELFF.

The sample holds one count of this clonotype. The chain recombines TRBV7-2 with TRBJ2-7; TRBD1 matches 7 bases. Trimming removed 4 bases from V and 7 bases from J; junction bases left unmatched: 13. The CDR3 extends over 15 amino acids. CDR1 and CDR2 (germline): SGHTA, FQGNSA. As DNA, the CDR3 is TGTGCCAGCAGCTACCGGGACAGCGTAAGTCTAGAGCAGTACTTC. This codes for CASSYRDSVSLEQYF.

The chain links TRBV3-1 to TRBJ1-2; no firm D call. The CDR3 spans 14 residues. Germline lookup yields CDR1 LGHDT and CDR2 YNNKEL (reference sequence). V lost 0 bases and J lost 6, with 11 bases in between. The CDR3 here is CASSQDRRDHGYTF. CDR3 nucleotide sequence: TGTGCCAGCAGCCAAGATCGAAGGGATCATGGCTACACCTTC. Filled out from reference TRBV3-1 and TRBJ1-2, the complete variable domain reads DTAVSQTPKYLVTQMGNDKSIKCEQNLGHDTMYWYKQDSKKFLKIMFSYNNKELIINETVPNRFSPKSPDKAHLNLHINSLELGDSAVYFCASSQDRRDHGYTFGSGTRLTVV.